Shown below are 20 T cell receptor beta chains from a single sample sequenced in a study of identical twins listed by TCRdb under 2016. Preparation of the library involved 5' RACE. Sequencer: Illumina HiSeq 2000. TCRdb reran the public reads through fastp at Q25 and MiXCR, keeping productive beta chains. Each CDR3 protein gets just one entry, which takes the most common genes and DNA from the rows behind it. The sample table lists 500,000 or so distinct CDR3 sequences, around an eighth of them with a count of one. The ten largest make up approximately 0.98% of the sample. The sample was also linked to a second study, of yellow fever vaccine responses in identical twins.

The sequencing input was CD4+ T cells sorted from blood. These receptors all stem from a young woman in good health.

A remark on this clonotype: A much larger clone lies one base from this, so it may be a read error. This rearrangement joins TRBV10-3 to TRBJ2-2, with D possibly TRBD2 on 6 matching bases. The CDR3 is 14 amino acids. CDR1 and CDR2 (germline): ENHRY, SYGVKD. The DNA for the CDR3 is TGTGCCATCAGCGTAGCGGAGGGCACCGGGGGGCTGTTTTTT. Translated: CAISVAEGTGGLFF.

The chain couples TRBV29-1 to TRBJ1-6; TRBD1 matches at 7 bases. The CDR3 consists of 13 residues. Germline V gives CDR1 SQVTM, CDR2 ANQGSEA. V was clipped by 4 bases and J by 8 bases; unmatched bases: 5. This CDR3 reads CSVGQGGDSPLHF. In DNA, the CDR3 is TGCAGCGTTGGACAGGGAGGTGATTCACCCCTCCACTTT. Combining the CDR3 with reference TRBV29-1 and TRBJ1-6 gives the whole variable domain SAVISQKPSRDICQRGTSLTIQCQVDSQVTMMFWYRQQPGQSLTLIATANQGSEATYESGFVIDKFPISRPNLTFSTLTVSNMSPEDSSIYLCSVGQGGDSPLHFGNGTRLTVT.

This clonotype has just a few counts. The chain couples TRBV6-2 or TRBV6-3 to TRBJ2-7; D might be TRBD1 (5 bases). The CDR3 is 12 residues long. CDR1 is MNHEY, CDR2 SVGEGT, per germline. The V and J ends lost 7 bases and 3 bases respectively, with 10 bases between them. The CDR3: CASISRVYEQYF. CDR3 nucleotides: TGTGCCAGCATTAGCAGGGTCTACGAGCAGTACTTC.

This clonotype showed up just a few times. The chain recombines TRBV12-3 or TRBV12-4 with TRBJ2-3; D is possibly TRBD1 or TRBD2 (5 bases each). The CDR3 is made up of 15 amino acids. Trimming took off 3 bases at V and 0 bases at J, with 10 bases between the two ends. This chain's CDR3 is CASSFQGVSTDTQYF. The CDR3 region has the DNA TGTGCCAGCAGTTTCCAGGGAGTTAGCACAGATACGCAGTATTTT.

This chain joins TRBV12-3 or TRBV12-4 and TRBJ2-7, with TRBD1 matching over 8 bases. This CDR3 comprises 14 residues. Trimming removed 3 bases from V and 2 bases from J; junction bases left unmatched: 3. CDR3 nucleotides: TGTGCCAGCAGTTTTGACAGGGGTCCCTACGAGCAGTACTTC. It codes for CASSFDRGPYEQYF.

CDR3 sequence reads: CASSPYPTSGGPETQYF. Here the CDR3 DNA reads TGTGCCAGCAGCCCTTACCCTACTAGCGGGGGGCCAGAGACCCAGTACTTC. The V and J genes are TRBV7-6 and TRBJ2-5; 12 nucleotides agree with TRBD2. There are 17 residues in the CDR3. After removal of 5 bases from V and 4 bases from J, the junction contained 11 bases not matched to a gene. From germline, CDR1 is SGHVS and CDR2 FNYEAQ.

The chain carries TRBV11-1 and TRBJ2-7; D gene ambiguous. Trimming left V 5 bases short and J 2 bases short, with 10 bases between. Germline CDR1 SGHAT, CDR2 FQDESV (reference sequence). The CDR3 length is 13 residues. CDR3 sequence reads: CASSRHRTYEQYF. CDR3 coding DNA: TGTGCCAGCAGCCGACACCGTACCTACGAGCAGTACTTC.

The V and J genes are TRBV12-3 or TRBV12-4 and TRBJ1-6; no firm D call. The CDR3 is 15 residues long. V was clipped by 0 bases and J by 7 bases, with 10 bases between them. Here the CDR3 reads CASSLAPGWNSPLHF. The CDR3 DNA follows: TGTGCCAGCAGTTTAGCTCCGGGCTGGAATTCACCCCTCCACTTT.

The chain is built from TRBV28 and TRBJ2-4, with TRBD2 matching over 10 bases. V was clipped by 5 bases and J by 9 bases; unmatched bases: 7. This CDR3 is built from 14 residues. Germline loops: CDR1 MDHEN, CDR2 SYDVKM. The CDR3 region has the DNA TGTGCCAGCAGTGCTGGGACTAGCGATCGCATTCAGTACTTC. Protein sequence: CASSAGTSDRIQYF.

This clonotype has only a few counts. DNA of the CDR3: TGCAGTGCTAGAGATTTGGCGGATGAAAAACTGTTTTTT. Its protein product is CSARDLADEKLFF. The gene calls are TRBV20-1 and TRBJ1-4; D gene ambiguous. This CDR3 is built from 13 residues. Between the trimmed V and J ends, which lost 0 bases and 6 bases, there was a span of 8 bases. CDR1 and CDR2 (germline): DFQATT, SNEGSKA (reference sequence).

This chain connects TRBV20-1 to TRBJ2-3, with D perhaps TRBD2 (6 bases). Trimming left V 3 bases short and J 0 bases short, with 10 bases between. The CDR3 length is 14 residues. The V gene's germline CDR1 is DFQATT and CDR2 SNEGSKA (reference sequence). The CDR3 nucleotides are TGCAGTGCTAGCGTGGGGGGAAGCACAGATACGCAGTATTTT. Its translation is CSASVGGSTDTQYF.

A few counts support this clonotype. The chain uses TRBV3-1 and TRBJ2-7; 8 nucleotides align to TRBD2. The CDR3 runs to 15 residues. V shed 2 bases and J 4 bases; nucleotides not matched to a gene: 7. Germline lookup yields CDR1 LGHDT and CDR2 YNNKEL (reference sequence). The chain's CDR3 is CASSQNSGATYEQYF. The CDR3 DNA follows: TGTGCCAGCAGCCAAAATAGCGGGGCGACTTACGAGCAGTACTTC.

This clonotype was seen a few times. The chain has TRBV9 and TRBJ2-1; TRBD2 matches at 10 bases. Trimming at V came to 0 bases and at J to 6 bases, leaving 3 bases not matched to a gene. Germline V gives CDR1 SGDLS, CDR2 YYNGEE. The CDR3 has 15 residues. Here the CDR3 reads CASSVESGRANEQFF. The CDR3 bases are TGTGCCAGCAGCGTAGAGAGCGGGAGGGCCAATGAGCAGTTCTTC.

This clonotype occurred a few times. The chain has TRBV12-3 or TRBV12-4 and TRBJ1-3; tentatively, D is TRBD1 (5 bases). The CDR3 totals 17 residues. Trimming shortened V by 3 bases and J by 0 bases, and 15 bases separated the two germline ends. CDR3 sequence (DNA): TGTGCCAGCAGTTTCGGGACTCTCGTTAGCTCTGGAAACACCATATATTTT. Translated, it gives CASSFGTLVSSGNTIYF.

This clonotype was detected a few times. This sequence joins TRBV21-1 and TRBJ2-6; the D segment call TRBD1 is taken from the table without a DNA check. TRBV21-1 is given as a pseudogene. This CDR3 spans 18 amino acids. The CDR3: CASSIRDREFSGANVLTF. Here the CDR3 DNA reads TGTGCCAGCAGCATCCGGGACAGGGAGTTCTCTGGGGCCAACGTCCTGACTTTC.

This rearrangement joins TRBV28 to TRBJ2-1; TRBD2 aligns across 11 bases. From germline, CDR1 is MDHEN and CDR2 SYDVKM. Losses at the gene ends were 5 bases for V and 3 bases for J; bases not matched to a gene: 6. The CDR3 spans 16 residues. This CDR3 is CASSPHLAGGYNEQFF. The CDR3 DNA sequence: TGTGCCAGCAGTCCCCATCTAGCGGGGGGCTACAATGAGCAGTTCTTC.

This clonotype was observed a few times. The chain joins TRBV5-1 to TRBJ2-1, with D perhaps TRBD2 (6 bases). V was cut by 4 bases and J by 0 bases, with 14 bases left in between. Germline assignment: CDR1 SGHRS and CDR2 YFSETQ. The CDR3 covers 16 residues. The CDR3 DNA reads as TGCGCCAGCAGCCCGAGCGGGTTGAGCTCCTACAATGAGCAGTTCTTC. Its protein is CASSPSGLSSYNEQFF.

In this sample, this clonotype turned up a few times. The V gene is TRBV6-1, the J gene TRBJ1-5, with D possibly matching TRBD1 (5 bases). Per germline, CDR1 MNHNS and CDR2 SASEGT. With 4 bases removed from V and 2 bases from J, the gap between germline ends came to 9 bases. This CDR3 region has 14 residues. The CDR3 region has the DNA TGTGCCAGCAGTGGCAGGGATGGCAATCAGCCCCAGCATTTT. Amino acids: CASSGRDGNQPQHF.

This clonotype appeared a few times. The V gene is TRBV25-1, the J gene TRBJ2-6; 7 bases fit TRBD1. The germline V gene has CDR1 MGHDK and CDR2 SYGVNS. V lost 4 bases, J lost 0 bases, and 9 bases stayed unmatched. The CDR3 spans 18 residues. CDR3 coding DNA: TGTGCCAGCAGTGGGTCCGGGACAGCCCTCTCTGGGGCCAACGTCCTGACTTTC. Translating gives CASSGSGTALSGANVLTF.

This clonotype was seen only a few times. The CDR3 nucleotides are TGTGCCAGCAGTACGGACAGGGAAAATGAGCAGTTCTTC. Translation: CASSTDRENEQFF. V and J are TRBV6-2 or TRBV6-3 and TRBJ2-1; 8 nucleotides match TRBD1. From germline, CDR1 is MNHEY and CDR2 SVGEGT. CDR3 length: 13 amino acids. V dropped 5 bases and J dropped 7; count of bases not matched to a gene: 4.